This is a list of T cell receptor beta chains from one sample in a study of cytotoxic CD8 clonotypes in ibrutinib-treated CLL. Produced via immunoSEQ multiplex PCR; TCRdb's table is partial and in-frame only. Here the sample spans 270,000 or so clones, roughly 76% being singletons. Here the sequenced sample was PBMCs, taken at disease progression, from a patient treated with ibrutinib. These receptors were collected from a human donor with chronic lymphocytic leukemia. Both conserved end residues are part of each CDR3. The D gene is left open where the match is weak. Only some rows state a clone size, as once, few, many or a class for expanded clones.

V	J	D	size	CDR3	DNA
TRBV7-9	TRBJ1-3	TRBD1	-	CASRPWGQGKGNTIYF	TGTGCCAGCAGGCCATGGGGACAGGGGAAAGGAAACACCATATATTTT
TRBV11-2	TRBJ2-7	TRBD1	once	CASSSDRGIYEQYF	TGTGCCAGCAGCTCGGACAGGGGGATCTACGAGCAGTACTTC
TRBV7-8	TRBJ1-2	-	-	CASSPETVLNYGYTF	TGTGCCAGCAGCCCAGAGACAGTCTTAAACTATGGCTACACCTTC
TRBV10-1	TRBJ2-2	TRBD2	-	CASRGTSGGTGELFF	TGCGCCAGCAGAGGTACTAGCGGGGGCACCGGGGAGCTGTTTTTT
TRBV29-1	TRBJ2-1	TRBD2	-	CSVLPDQAGGSEQFF	TGCAGCGTTCTCCCTGACCAAGCGGGAGGTTCTGAGCAGTTCTTC
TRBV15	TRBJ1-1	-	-	CATSRAPGVNTEAFF	TGTGCCACCAGCAGGGCCCCGGGGGTGAACACTGAAGCTTTCTTT
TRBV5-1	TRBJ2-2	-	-	CASSTGPISNTGELFF	TGCGCCTCCTCGACAGGACCCATTTCCAACACCGGGGAGCTGTTTTTT
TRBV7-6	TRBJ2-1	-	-	CASSLETGGWVNEQFF	TGTGCCAGCAGCTTAGAGACCGGCGGCTGGGTCAATGAGCAGTTCTTC
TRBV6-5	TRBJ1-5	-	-	CASSSRSNQPQHF	TGTGCCAGCAGTTCCAGGAGCAATCAGCCCCAGCATTTT
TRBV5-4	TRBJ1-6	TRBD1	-	CASSAGDRGFWPDSPLHF	TGTGCCAGCAGCGCAGGGGACAGGGGGTTTTGGCCTGATTCACCCCTCCACTTT
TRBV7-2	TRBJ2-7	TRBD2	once	CASSLSGGAGSYEQYF	TGTGCCAGCAGCTTGAGCGGGGGGGCCGGTAGCTACGAGCAGTACTTC
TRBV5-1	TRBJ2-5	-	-	CASSLARGLPQETQYF	TGCGCCAGCAGCTTGGCCCGGGGACTGCCTCAAGAGACCCAGTACTTC
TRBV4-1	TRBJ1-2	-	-	CASSHPTPGTIHYGYTF	TGCGCCAGCAGCCATCCAACCCCAGGGACGATTCACTATGGCTACACCTTC
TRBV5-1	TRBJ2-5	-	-	CASRWDTNLEETQYF	TGCGCCAGCCGCTGGGACACCAATCTGGAAGAGACCCAGTACTTC
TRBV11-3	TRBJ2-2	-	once	CASSLQGTNTGELFF	TGTGCCAGCAGCTTGCAGGGGACGAACACCGGGGAGCTGTTTTTT
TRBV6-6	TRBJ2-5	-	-	CATQAGGPETQYF	TGTGCCACTCAAGCTGGAGGACCAGAGACCCAGTACTTC
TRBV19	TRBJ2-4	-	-	CASSIYLAKNIQYF	TGTGCCAGTAGTATTTACCTAGCCAAAAACATTCAGTACTTC
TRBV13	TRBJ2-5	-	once	CASTGGPGKETQYF	TGTGCCAGCACCGGAGGGCCCGGAAAAGAGACCCAGTACTTC
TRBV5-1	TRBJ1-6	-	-	CASSLASGNSPLHF	TGCGCCAGCAGCCTCGCTTCAGGGAATTCACCCCTCCACTTT
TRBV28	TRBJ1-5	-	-	CASYSSNQPQHF	TGTGCCAGCTATTCTAGCAATCAGCCCCAGCATTTT
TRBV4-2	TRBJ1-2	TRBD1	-	CASSQVGGQGADRYGYTF	TGTGCCAGCAGCCAAGTAGGGGGACAGGGGGCGGATCGCTATGGCTACACCTTC
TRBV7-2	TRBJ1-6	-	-	CASSPPLGDNSPLHF	TGTGCCAGCAGCCCCCCCCTCGGTGACAATTCACCCCTCCACTTT
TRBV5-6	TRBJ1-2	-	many	CASSLIVEGGYGYTF	TGTGCCAGCAGCTTGATTGTCGAGGGTGGCTATGGCTACACCTTC
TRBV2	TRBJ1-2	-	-	CARPGRLIGYTF	TGTGCCAGGCCGGGACGCCTGATCGGCTACACCTTC
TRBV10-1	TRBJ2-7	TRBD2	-	CASSDWRGRKCSDEQYF	TGCGCCAGCAGTGATTGGCGCGGGAGGAAATGTTCGGACGAGCAGTACTTC
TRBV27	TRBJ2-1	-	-	CASSFRDSYNEQFF	TGTGCCAGCAGTTTCCGGGACTCCTACAATGAGCAGTTCTTC
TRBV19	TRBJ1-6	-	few	CASSGGGNSPLHF	TGTGCCAGTAGTGGTGGGGGCAATTCACCCCTCCACTTT
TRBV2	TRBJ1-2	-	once	CASNGVGYTF	TGTGCCAGCAATGGGGTTGGCTACACCTTC
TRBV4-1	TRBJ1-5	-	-	CASSQVKGIGWHNQPQHF	TGCGCCAGCAGCCAAGTTAAAGGCATCGGGTGGCACAATCAGCCCCAGCATTTT
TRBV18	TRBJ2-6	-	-	CASSPGSSGANVLTF	TGTGCCAGCTCACCGGGTTCCAGTGGGGCCAACGTCCTGACTTTC
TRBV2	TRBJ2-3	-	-	CASREGGMDTQYF	TGTGCCAGCAGGGAGGGGGGGATGGATACGCAGTATTTT
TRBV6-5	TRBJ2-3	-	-	CASTKAGSLTDTQYF	TGTGCCAGCACCAAGGCAGGGTCCCTCACAGATACGCAGTATTTT
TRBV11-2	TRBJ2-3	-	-	CASSLGGGWDTQYF	TGTGCCAGCAGCTTAGGAGGAGGTTGGGATACGCAGTATTTT
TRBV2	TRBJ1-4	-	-	CASGRSTNEKLFF	TGTGCCAGCGGGCGGTCAACTAATGAAAAACTGTTTTTT
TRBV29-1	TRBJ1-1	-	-	CSVAGGGMNTEAFF	TGCAGCGTTGCCGGGGGTGGAATGAACACTGAAGCTTTCTTT
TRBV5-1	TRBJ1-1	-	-	CASSLGPVVGEEGFF	TGCGCCAGCAGCTTGGGCCCTGTCGTGGGAGAGGAAGGTTTCTTT
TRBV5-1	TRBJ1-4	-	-	CASSVRPIATNEKLFF	TGCGCCAGCAGCGTCCGACCAATTGCAACTAATGAAAAACTGTTTTTT
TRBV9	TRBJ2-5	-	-	CASSPRRETAFHRETQYF	TGTGCCAGCAGCCCCCGAAGGGAGACAGCTTTCCACAGGGAGACCCAGTACTTC
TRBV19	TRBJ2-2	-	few	CASTNLPIGELFF	TGTGCCAGTACCAACCTTCCAATCGGGGAGCTGTTTTTT
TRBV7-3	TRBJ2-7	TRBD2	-	CASRYRGGKQYF	TGTGCCAGCAGGTACCGCGGGGGAAAGCAGTACTTC
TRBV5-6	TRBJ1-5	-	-	CASSSTRGGNQPQHF	TGTGCCAGCAGCTCGACCAGGGGCGGTAATCAGCCCCAGCATTTT
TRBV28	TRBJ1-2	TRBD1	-	CASSSGQGPNYGYTF	TGTGCCAGCAGTTCCGGACAGGGGCCGAACTATGGCTACACCTTC
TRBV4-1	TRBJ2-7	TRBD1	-	CASSQVQGAHYEQYF	TGCGCCAGCAGCCAAGTACAGGGGGCCCACTACGAGCAGTACTTC
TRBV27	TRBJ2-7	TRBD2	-	CASSLSVGLVYEQYF	TGTGCCAGCAGTTTATCGGTGGGACTAGTGTACGAGCAGTACTTC
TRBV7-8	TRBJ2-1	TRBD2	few	CASSVRPSGRGLEQFF	TGTGCCAGCAGTGTCCGTCCTAGCGGGAGGGGTTTGGAGCAGTTCTTC
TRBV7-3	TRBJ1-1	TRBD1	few	CASSQKTGSTEAFF	TGTGCCAGCAGCCAGAAGACAGGGAGCACTGAAGCTTTCTTT
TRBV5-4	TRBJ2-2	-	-	CASSRGSQGNTGELFF	TGTGCCAGCAGCCGGGGGTCTCAGGGGAACACCGGGGAGCTGTTTTTT
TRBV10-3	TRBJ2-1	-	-	CAISESPTRTLSSYNEQFF	TGTGCCATCAGTGAGTCACCAACTAGAACACTTTCCTCCTACAATGAGCAGTTCTTC
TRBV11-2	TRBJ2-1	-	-	CASSTAGPHYNEQFF	TGTGCCAGCAGCACCGCTGGGCCACACTACAATGAGCAGTTCTTC
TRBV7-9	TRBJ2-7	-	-	CASSLRVYEQYF	TGTGCCAGCAGTCTCAGGGTCTACGAGCAGTACTTC
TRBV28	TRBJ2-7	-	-	CATGGGGRALEQYF	TGTGCCACCGGAGGGGGGGGGAGGGCCTTGGAGCAGTACTTC
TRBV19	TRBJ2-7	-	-	CASSIVHPGYEQYF	TGTGCCAGTAGTATAGTTCACCCGGGCTACGAGCAGTACTTC
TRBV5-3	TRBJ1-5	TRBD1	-	CARSSGQGNQPQHF	TGTGCCAGAAGCTCCGGACAGGGCAATCAGCCCCAGCATTTT
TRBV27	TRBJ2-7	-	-	CASSFGRHVYIYEQYF	TGTGCCAGCAGTTTTGGCAGGCACGTATATATATACGAGCAGTACTTC
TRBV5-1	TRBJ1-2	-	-	CASSWDGLNYGYTF	TGCGCCAGCAGCTGGGACGGCCTCAACTATGGCTACACCTTC